This TCR beta chain was profiled in a study of preoperative IRX-2 immunotherapy in early breast cancer. Losses at the gene ends were 4 bases for V and 5 bases for J; bases not matched to a gene: 9. CDR1 and CDR2 from the germline V gene are SGDLS and YYNGEE. This CDR3 spans 16 amino acids. Treatment specified: preoperative locoregional IRX-2 cytokine immunotherapy. Patients received preoperative, locoregional IRX-2 cytokine immunotherapy in a phase Ib study. TCRdb keeps only in-frame clones here, not all; method: immunoSEQ multiplex PCR. This sample carries some 2,000 clones, 81% of them seen once, and the ten largest clones take roughly 6%.

The sequence derives from a human donor with breast cancer. The input for sequencing was tumor tissue, taken before IRX-2 immunotherapy. The rearrangement joins TRBV9 to TRBJ2-5; 12 nucleotides align to TRBD1. The CDR3: CASSPQGQGAIETQYF. The CDR3 nucleotides read TGTGCCAGCAGCCCCCAGGGACAGGGGGCGATTGAGACCCAGTACTTC.